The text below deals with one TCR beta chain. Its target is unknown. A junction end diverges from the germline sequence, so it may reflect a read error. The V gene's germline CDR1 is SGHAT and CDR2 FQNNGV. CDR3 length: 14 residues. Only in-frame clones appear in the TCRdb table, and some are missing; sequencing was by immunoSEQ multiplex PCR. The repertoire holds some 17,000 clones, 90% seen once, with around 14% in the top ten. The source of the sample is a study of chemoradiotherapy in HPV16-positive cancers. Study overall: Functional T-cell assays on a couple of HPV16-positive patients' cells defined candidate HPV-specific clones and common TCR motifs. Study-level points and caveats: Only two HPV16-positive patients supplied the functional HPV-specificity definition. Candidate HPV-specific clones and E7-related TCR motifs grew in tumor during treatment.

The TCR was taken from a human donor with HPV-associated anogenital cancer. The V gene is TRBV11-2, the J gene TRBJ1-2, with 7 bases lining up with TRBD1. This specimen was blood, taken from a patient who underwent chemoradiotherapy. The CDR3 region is CASSLDGTAYGYTF. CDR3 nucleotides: TGTGCCAGCAGTTTAGATGGGACAGCCTATGGCTACACCTTC.